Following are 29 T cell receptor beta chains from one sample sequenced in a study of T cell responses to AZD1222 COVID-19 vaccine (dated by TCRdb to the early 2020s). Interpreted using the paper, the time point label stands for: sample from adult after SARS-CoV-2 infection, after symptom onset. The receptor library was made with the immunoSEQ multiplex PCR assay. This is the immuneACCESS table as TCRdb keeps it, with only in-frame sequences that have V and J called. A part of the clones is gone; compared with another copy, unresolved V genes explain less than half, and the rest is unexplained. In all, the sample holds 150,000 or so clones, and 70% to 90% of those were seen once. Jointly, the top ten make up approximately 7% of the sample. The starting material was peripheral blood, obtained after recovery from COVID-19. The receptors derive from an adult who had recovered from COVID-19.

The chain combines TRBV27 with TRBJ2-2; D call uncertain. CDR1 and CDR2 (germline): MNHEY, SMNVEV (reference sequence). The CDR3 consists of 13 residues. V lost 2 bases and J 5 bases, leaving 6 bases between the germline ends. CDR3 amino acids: CASSLPVTGELFF. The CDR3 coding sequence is TGTGCCAGCAGTTTACCGGTAACCGGGGAGCTGTTTTTT.

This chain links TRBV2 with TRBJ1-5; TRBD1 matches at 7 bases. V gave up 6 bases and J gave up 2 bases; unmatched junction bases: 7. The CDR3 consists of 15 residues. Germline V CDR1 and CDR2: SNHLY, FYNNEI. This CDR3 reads CASRLDRAGNQPQHF. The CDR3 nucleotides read TGTGCCAGCAGACTAGACAGGGCGGGCAATCAGCCCCAGCATTTT.

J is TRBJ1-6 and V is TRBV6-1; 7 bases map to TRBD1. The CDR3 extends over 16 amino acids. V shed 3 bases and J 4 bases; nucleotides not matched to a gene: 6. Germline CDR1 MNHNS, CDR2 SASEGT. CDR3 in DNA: TGTGCCAGCAGTGAGTCCGGGACAGTGTATAATTCACCCCTCCACTTT. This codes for CASSESGTVYNSPLHF.

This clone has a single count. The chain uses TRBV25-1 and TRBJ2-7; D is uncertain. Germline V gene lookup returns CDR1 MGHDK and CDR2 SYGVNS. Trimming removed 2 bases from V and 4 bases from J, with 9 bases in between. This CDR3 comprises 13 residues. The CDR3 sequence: CASSEGAFYEQYF. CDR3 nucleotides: TGTGCCAGCAGTGAAGGAGCGTTTTACGAGCAGTACTTC.

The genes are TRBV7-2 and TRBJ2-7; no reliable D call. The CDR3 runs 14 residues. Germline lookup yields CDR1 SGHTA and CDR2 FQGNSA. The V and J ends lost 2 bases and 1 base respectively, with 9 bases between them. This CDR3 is CASSLPGKSYEQYF. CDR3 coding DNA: TGTGCCAGCAGCTTACCGGGCAAGTCCTACGAGCAGTACTTC.

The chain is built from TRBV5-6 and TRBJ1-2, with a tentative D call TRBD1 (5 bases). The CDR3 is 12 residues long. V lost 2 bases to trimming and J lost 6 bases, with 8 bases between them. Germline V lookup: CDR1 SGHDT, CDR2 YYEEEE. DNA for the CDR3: TGTGCCAGCAGCTTCGGGGGAAATGGCTACACCTTC. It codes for CASSFGGNGYTF. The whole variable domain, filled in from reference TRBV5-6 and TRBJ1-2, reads DAGVTQSPTHLIKTRGQQVTLRCSPKSGHDTVSWYQQALGQGPQFIFQYYEEEERQRGNFPDRFSGHQFPNYSSELNVNALLLGDSALYLCASSFGGNGYTFGSGTRLTVV.

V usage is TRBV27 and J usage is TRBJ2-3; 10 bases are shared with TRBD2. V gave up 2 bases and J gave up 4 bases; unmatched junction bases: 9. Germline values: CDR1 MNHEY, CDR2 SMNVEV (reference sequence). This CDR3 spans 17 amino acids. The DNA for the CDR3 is TGTGCCAGCAGTTTACAGCGGGGGGGCGGTAGGGCAGATACGCAGTATTTT. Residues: CASSLQRGGGRADTQYF.

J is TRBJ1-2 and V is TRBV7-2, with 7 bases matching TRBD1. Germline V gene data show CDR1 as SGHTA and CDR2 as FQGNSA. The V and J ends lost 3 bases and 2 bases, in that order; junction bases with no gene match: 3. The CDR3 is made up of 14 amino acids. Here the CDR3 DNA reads TGTGCCAGCAGCTTGTGGGGACAGAACTATGGCTACACCTTC. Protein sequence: CASSLWGQNYGYTF.

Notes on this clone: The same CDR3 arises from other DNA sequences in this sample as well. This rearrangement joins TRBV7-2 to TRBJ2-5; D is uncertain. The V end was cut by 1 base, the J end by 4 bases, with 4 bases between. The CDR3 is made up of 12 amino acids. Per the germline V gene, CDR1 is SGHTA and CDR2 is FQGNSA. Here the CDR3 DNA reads TGTGCCAGCAGCTTAGTACGAGAGACCCAGTACTTC. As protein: CASSLVRETQYF.

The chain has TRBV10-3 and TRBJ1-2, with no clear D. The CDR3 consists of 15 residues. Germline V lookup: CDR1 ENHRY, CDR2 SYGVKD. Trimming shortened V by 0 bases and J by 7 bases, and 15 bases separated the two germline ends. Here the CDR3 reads CAISESSAQAGGYTF. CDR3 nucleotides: TGTGCCATCAGTGAGTCGAGTGCTCAGGCGGGTGGCTACACCTTC.

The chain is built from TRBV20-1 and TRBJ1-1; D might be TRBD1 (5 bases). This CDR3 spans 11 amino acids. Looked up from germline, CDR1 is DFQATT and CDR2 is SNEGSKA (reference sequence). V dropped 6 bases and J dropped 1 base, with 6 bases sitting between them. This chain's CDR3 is CSAGGNTEAFF. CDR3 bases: TGCAGTGCCGGGGGGAACACTGAAGCTTTCTTT.

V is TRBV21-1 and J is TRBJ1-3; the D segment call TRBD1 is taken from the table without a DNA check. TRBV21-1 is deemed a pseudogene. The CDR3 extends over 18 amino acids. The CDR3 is CASSDRYLPVKIGNTIYF. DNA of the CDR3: TGTGCCAGCAGCGACAGGTACCTCCCTGTAAAGATAGGAAACACCATATATTTT.

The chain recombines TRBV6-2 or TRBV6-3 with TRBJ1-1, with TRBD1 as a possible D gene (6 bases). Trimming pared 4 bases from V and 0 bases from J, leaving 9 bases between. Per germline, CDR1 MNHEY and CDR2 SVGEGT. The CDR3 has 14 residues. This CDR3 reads CASSSTGLNTEAFF. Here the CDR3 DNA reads TGTGCCAGCAGTTCTACAGGGCTGAACACTGAAGCTTTCTTT.

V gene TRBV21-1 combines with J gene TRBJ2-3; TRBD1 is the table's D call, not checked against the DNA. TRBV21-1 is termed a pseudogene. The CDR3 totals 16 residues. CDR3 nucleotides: TGTGCCAGCAGGCCGCCGGGACAGGGAGATGGAGATACGCAGTATTTT. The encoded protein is CASRPPGQGDGDTQYF.

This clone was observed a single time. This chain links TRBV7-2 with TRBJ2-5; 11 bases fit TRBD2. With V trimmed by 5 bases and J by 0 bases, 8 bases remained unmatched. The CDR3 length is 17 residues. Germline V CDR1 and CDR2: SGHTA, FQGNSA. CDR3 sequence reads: CASSPRLAGSYQETQYF. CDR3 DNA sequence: TGTGCCAGCAGCCCAAGACTAGCGGGATCGTACCAAGAGACCCAGTACTTC. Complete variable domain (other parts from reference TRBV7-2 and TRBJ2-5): GAGVSQSPSNKVTEKGKDVELRCDPISGHTALYWYRQSLGQGLEFLIYFQGNSAPDKSGLPSDRFSAERTGGSVSTLTIQRTQQEDSAVYLCASSPRLAGSYQETQYFGPGTRLLVL.

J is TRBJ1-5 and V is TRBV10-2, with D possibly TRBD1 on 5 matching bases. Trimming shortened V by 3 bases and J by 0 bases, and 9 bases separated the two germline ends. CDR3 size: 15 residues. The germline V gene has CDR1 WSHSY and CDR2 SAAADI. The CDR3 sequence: CASSEGTASNQPQHF. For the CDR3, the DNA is TGCGCCAGCAGTGAAGGGACGGCTAGCAATCAGCCCCAGCATTTT.

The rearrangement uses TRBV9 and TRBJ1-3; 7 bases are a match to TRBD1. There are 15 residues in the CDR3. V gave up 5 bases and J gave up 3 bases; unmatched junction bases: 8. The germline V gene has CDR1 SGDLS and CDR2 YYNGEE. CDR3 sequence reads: CASSDKGASGNTIYF. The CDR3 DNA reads TGTGCCAGCAGTGATAAGGGGGCTAGTGGAAACACCATATATTTT.

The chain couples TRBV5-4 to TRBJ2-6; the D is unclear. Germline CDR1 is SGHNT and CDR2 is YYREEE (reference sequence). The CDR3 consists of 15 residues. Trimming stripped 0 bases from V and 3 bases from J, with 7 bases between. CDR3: CASSLGGNGANVLTF. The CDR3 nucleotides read TGTGCCAGCAGCTTGGGGGGAAATGGGGCCAACGTCCTGACTTTC.

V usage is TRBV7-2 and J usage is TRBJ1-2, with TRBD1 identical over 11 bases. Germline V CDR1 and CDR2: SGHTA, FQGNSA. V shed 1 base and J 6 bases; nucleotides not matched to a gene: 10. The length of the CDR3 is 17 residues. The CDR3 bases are TGTGCCAGCAGCTTAGACAGGACAGGGGGCAGATTGGATGGCTACACCTTC. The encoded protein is CASSLDRTGGRLDGYTF. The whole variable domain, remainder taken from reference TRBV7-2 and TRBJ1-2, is GAGVSQSPSNKVTEKGKDVELRCDPISGHTALYWYRQSLGQGLEFLIYFQGNSAPDKSGLPSDRFSAERTGGSVSTLTIQRTQQEDSAVYLCASSLDRTGGRLDGYTFGSGTRLTVV.

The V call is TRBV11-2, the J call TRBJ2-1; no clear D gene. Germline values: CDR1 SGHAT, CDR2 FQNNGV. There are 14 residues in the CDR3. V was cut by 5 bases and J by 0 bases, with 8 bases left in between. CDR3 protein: CASSLGTSYNEQFF. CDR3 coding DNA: TGTGCCAGCAGCCTCGGCACCTCCTACAATGAGCAGTTCTTC.

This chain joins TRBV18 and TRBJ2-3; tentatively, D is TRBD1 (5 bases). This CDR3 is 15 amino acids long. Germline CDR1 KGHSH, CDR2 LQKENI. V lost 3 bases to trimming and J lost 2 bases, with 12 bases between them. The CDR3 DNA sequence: TGTGCCAGCTCACCCAAGGGGTGGGACACAGATACGCAGTATTTT. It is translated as CASSPKGWDTDTQYF.

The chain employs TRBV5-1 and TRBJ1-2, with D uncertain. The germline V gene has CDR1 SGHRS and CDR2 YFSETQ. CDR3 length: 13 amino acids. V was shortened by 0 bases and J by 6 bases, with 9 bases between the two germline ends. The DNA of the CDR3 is TGCGCCAGCAGCTTGGGGAGTTCGGATGGCTACACCTTC. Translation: CASSLGSSDGYTF. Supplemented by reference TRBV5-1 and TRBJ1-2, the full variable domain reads KAGVTQTPRYLIKTRGQQVTLSCSPISGHRSVSWYQQTPGQGLQFLFEYFSETQRNKGNFPGRFSGRQFSNSRSEMNVSTLELGDSALYLCASSLGSSDGYTFGSGTRLTVV.

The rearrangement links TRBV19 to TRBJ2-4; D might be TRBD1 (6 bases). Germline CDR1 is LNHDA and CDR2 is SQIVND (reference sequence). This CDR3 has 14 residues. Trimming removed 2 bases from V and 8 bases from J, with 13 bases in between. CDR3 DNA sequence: TGTGCCAGTAGTATATCACCAGGGGTAGACATTCAGTACTTC. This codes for CASSISPGVDIQYF.

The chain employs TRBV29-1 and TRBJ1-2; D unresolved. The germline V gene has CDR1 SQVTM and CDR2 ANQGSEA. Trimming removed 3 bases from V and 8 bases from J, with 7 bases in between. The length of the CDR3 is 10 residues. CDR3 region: CSVDDWGYTF. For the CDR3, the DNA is TGCAGCGTTGACGACTGGGGCTACACCTTC.

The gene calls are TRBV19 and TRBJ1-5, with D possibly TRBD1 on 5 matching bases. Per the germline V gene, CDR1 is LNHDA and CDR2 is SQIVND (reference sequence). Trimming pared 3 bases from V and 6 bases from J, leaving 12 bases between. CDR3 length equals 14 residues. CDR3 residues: CASSIQGGRQPQHF. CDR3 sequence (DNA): TGTGCCAGTAGTATCCAGGGAGGGCGTCAGCCCCAGCATTTT.

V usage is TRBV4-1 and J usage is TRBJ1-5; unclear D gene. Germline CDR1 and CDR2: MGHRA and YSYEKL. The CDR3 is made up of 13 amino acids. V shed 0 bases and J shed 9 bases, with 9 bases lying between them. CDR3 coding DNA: TGCGCCAGCAGCCAAGATACGGGTTTGCCCCAGCATTTT. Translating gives CASSQDTGLPQHF.

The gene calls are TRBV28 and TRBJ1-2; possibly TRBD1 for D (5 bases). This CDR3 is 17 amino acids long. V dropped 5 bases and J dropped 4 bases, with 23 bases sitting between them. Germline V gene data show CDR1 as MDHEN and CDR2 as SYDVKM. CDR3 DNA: TGTGCCAGCAGTATCCTAGGGTCCACAGGCGGGAGCTATGGCTACACCTTC. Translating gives CASSILGSTGGSYGYTF.

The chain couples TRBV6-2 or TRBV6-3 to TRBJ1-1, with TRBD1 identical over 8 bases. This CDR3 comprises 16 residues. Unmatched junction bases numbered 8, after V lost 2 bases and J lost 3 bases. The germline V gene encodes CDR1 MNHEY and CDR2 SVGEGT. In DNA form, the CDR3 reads TGTGCCAGCAGTTACCCAGGGGGCGGGCTCGACACTGAAGCTTTCTTT. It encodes CASSYPGGGLDTEAFF.

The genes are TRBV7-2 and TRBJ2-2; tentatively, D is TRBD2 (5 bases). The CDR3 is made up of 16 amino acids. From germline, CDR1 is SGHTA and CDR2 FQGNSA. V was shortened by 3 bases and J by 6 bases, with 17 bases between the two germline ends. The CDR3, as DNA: TGTGCCAGCAGCTTCCGCCCCTTGAGGGCCGCCGGGGAGCTGTTTTTT. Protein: CASSFRPLRAAGELFF.